A single sample gave rise to the 24 T cell receptor beta chains below, sequenced in a study of T cell responses to AZD1222 COVID-19 vaccine. The table came from immunoSEQ multiplex PCR; TCRdb's copy has only in-frame clones and leaves some out. The sample has approximately 180,000 clones, approximately 92% seen once. The sample here was peripheral blood, taken on day 0 of AZD1222 vaccination. The receptors derive from an adult in good health.

The chain couples TRBV6-5 to TRBJ2-1; 8 bases are shared with TRBD2. Germline lookup yields CDR1 MNHEY and CDR2 SVGAGI. The CDR3 extends over 15 amino acids. Trimming removed 9 bases from V and 2 bases from J; junction bases left unmatched: 9. This CDR3 reads CASRSAGVAYNEQFF. The CDR3 bases are TGTGCCAGTAGATCAGCGGGAGTTGCCTACAATGAGCAGTTCTTC.

DNA of the CDR3: TGCGCCAGCAGCTACTACAGGGGGCCCGGGGAGCTGTTTTTT. Its protein product is CASSYYRGPGELFF. The chain carries TRBV5-1 and TRBJ2-2, with 9 nucleotides matching TRBD1. This CDR3 is 14 amino acids long. CDR1 and CDR2 (germline): SGHRS, YFSETQ. J gave up 6 bases and V 3 bases, and 3 bases lay outside the gene matches.

This sequence joins TRBV7-2 and TRBJ1-1; 9 bases map to TRBD1. Trimming took 5 bases from V and 2 from J; bases not matched to a gene: 3. CDR1 and CDR2 (germline): SGHTA, FQGNSA. CDR3 length: 14 residues. The CDR3 sequence is CASSPGQGNTEAFF. The CDR3 DNA follows: TGTGCCAGCAGCCCGGGACAGGGAAACACTGAAGCTTTCTTT.

This clone was detected only a few times. CDR3 sequence reads: CASSLQAGGPGGELFF. The CDR3 nucleotides read TGTGCCAGCAGCTTACAAGCGGGGGGGCCAGGCGGGGAGCTGTTTTTT. The rearrangement joins TRBV7-9 to TRBJ2-2; 10 nucleotides agree with TRBD2. The CDR3 extends over 16 amino acids. Losses at the gene ends were 2 bases for V and 7 bases for J; bases not matched to a gene: 7. The germline V gene has CDR1 SEHNR and CDR2 FQNEAQ (reference sequence).

The chain links TRBV4-2 to TRBJ2-1; 16 bases align to TRBD2. From germline, CDR1 is LGHNA and CDR2 YNFKEQ. The V gene end was trimmed by 0 bases and the J gene end by 4 bases; junction bases not matched to a gene: 12. The CDR3 is 21 residues long. The CDR3 protein is CASSQDSGTSGGAYLYNEQFF. The CDR3 DNA sequence: TGTGCCAGCAGCCAAGATAGTGGGACTAGCGGGGGGGCCTACTTATACAATGAGCAGTTCTTC.

V and J are TRBV7-2 and TRBJ1-6; 8 nucleotides match TRBD1. V dropped 0 bases and J dropped 7; count of bases not matched to a gene: 17. The CDR3 is 20 residues long. The germline V gene has CDR1 SGHTA and CDR2 FQGNSA. CDR3 loop: CASSLATGTGSSSGNSPLHF. The CDR3 DNA follows: TGTGCCAGCAGCTTAGCAACCGGGACAGGCTCCTCGTCGGGGAATTCACCCCTCCACTTT.

The chain is built from TRBV3-1 (or the pseudogene TRBV3-2) and TRBJ2-2; unclear D gene. CDR1 is LGHDT and CDR2 is YNNKEL in the germline V gene (reference sequence). Trimming cost V 0 bases and J 7 bases, with 6 bases left between them. This CDR3 is 13 amino acids long. In nucleotides, the CDR3 is TGTGCCAGCAGCCAAGATCTCATCGGGGAGCTGTTTTTT. Residues: CASSQDLIGELFF.

The chain links TRBV27 to TRBJ1-1; TRBD1 matches at 10 bases. J gave up 6 bases and V 6 bases, and 4 bases lay outside the gene matches. Looked up from germline, CDR1 is MNHEY and CDR2 is SMNVEV (reference sequence). CDR3 size: 13 residues. DNA of the CDR3: TGTGCCAGCAGCCCAGACAGGGGGCCTGAAGCTTTCTTT. This translates into CASSPDRGPEAFF.

V and J are TRBV6-1 and TRBJ2-4; 7 nucleotides match TRBD1. The V gene's germline CDR1 is MNHNS and CDR2 SASEGT. The CDR3 consists of 15 residues. Trimming removed 3 bases from V and 4 bases from J; junction bases left unmatched: 6. Here the CDR3 DNA reads TGTGCCAGCAGTGACCGGGACAGAACGAAAAACATTCAGTACTTC. Translating it yields CASSDRDRTKNIQYF.

This clone was counted a few times. The V call is TRBV10-1, the J call TRBJ2-5, with 10 bases lining up with TRBD2. The CDR3 runs 12 residues. V lost 11 bases and J lost 4; bases outside the gene matches: 4. From germline, CDR1 is WNHNN and CDR2 SYGVQD (reference sequence). CDR3 bases: TGCGCCGGTCTAGCGGGAGTAGAGACCCAGTACTTC. Protein product: CAGLAGVETQYF.

The chain links TRBV19 to TRBJ2-7; TRBD2 is a possible D gene (6 bases). Trimming took off 4 bases at V and 2 bases at J, with 9 bases between the two ends. Germline V CDR1 and CDR2: LNHDA, SQIVND (reference sequence). The CDR3 runs 13 residues. CDR3 protein: CASSTAGTYEQYF. CDR3 bases: TGTGCCAGTAGTACTGCGGGGACCTACGAGCAGTACTTC.

This chain connects TRBV3-1 (or the pseudogene TRBV3-2) to TRBJ2-1; D is undetermined. Germline V lookup: CDR1 LGHDT, CDR2 YNNKEL (reference sequence). The CDR3 has 17 amino acids. V lost 4 bases and J 2 bases, leaving 18 bases between the germline ends. The CDR3 loop reads CASSLVRQVVAYNEQFF. The CDR3 nucleotides are TGTGCCAGCAGCCTTGTGCGGCAGGTCGTCGCCTACAATGAGCAGTTCTTC.

J is TRBJ2-7 and V is TRBV6-1; D is unclear. Germline V gene lookup returns CDR1 MNHNS and CDR2 SASEGT. The CDR3 runs 18 residues. V was clipped by 4 bases and J by 4 bases, with 26 bases between them. CDR3 protein: CASSVLSPRTKAAYEQYV. CDR3 DNA sequence: TGTGCCAGCAGTGTACTAAGTCCCCGAACGAAGGCAGCTTACGAGCAGTACGTC.

The CDR3 spells CSASLDRGNYGYTF. As DNA, the CDR3 is TGCAGTGCTAGTCTGGACAGGGGGAACTATGGCTACACCTTC. V usage is TRBV20-1 and J usage is TRBJ1-2; TRBD1 matches at 10 bases. The CDR3 is 14 amino acids. The germline V gene encodes CDR1 DFQATT and CDR2 SNEGSKA (reference sequence). V shed 3 bases, J shed 2 bases, and the junction held 3 bases outside the gene matches.

The CDR3: CASSNQESQPQHF. Here the CDR3 DNA reads TGTGCCAGCAGTAACCAAGAGTCCCAGCCCCAGCATTTT. The J gene is TRBJ1-5, the V gene TRBV6-2 or TRBV6-3; no reliable D call. In germline, CDR1 is MNHEY, CDR2 SVGEGT. CDR3 size: 13 residues. The ends were cut back, 5 bases at V and 7 bases at J, with 12 bases in the middle.

CDR3 bases: TGTGCCAGCTTCCCCCCCCCAGGTTACATGAACACTGAAGCTTTCTTT. The encoded protein is CASFPPPGYMNTEAFF. The V and J genes are TRBV28 and TRBJ1-1; D remains ambiguous. V lost 8 bases, J lost 0 bases, and 19 bases lay in between. Germline assignment: CDR1 MDHEN and CDR2 SYDVKM. The CDR3 has 16 amino acids.

The V gene is TRBV4-2, the J gene TRBJ1-1, with TRBD1 identical over 9 bases. After removal of 0 bases from V and 7 bases from J, the junction contained 24 bases not matched to a gene. CDR1 and CDR2 from the germline V gene are LGHNA and YNFKEQ. The CDR3 runs 21 residues. For the CDR3, the DNA is TGTGCCAGCAGCCAAGATCTAACAGGGGGCCCCTTATGGATGGGTTTAAGTGAAGCTTTCTTT. Translated: CASSQDLTGGPLWMGLSEAFF.

The V gene is TRBV6-5, the J gene TRBJ2-4; D ambiguous. CDR3 size: 13 residues. In germline, CDR1 is MNHEY, CDR2 SVGAGI. V was trimmed by 0 bases and J by 9 bases, leaving 9 bases between them. The CDR3 bases are TGTGCCAGCAGTTACTCGTTGGGCAGCATTCAGTACTTC. Its protein is CASSYSLGSIQYF.

The V and J genes are TRBV11-2 and TRBJ2-2; 7 nucleotides match TRBD1. The CDR3 length is 15 residues. V lost 6 bases to trimming and J lost 0 bases; unmatched junction nucleotides: 4. Germline CDR1 reads SGHAT; CDR2 reads FQNNGV. The CDR3 DNA reads TGTGCCAGCAGGAGTACAGGGGCGAACACCGGGGAGCTGTTTTTT. Its protein product is CASRSTGANTGELFF.

This chain joins TRBV6-5 and TRBJ1-6, with D possibly TRBD1 on 6 matching bases. Germline V CDR1 and CDR2: MNHEY, SVGAGI. The CDR3 spans 16 residues. The V gene lost 0 bases and the J gene lost 7 bases, with 13 bases spanning the gap. CDR3 in amino acids: CASSYSRGGTNSPLHF. DNA for the CDR3: TGTGCCAGCAGTTACTCGAGAGGGGGTACCAATTCACCCCTCCACTTT.

J is TRBJ1-6 and V is TRBV27; tentative D call: TRBD1 (5 bases). This CDR3 has 14 residues. The germline V gene has CDR1 MNHEY and CDR2 SMNVEV (reference sequence). The CDR3 loop is CVSVARGGNSPLHF. CDR3 bases: TGTGTCTCAGTGGCCCGGGGGGGAAATTCACCCCTCCACTTT.

This clone occurred once. The V call is TRBV5-5, the J call TRBJ1-2, with TRBD1 as a possible D gene (5 bases). The CDR3 totals 13 residues. Per the germline V gene, CDR1 is SGHKS and CDR2 is YYEKEE (reference sequence). With 5 bases removed from V and 4 bases from J, the gap between germline ends came to 12 bases. CDR3 DNA: TGTGCCAGCAGTAACGACGGGACCTATGGCTACACCTTC. Protein sequence: CASSNDGTYGYTF.

V and J are TRBV30 and TRBJ1-5; D is ambiguous. CDR1 and CDR2 (germline): GTSNPN, SVGIG (reference sequence). The CDR3 has 14 amino acids. Trimming shortened V by 1 base and J by 0 bases, and 7 bases separated the two germline ends. CDR3 DNA sequence: TGTGCCTGGAGTGGCGGTTATAGCAATCAGCCCCAGCATTTT. It yields the protein CAWSGGYSNQPQHF.

The chain is built from TRBV7-2 and TRBJ1-2; D gene unclear. CDR3 size: 14 residues. Trimming took 4 bases from V and 8 from J, leaving 17 bases between them. CDR1 is SGHTA, CDR2 FQGNSA, per germline. Written as DNA, the CDR3 is TGTGCCAGCAGCTCGGGCGGCCCGCAAGAAGGCTACACCTTC. This codes for CASSSGGPQEGYTF. The whole variable domain, filled in from reference TRBV7-2 and TRBJ1-2, reads GAGVSQSPSNKVTEKGKDVELRCDPISGHTALYWYRQSLGQGLEFLIYFQGNSAPDKSGLPSDRFSAERTGGSVSTLTIQRTQQEDSAVYLCASSSGGPQEGYTFGSGTRLTVV.